The present T cell receptor (beta chain) was sequenced within a study of T cells in localized non-small cell lung cancer (dated by TCRdb to 2018 to 2020). Regarding the research as a whole: Comparing tumors with uninvolved tumor-adjacent lungs, the study looked at the T cell repertoires of approximately 250 patients with early-stage NSCLC. NSCLC patients had a mean age of approximately 66 years, and 129 were male and 85 to 110 female. The cohort was made up of roughly 250 treatment-naive NSCLC patients whose localized lung tumors had been resected.

Summary of the overall study and its limitations: Because multi-region tumor sequencing was not performed, intratumor heterogeneity could not be ruled out. Uninvolved tumor-adjacent lung showed the highest T cell clonality, higher than tumor, which suggests more focused antigenic responses in the uninvolved tumor-adjacent lung. Higher blood T cell density associated with longer overall survival, while higher adjacent-lung clonality associated with shorter survival. Of the top 100 tumor clones, a median of 57 were detected in paired uninvolved adjacent lung; approximately 30 were also among that lung's top 100. Because of the exploratory design, TCR variables were selected using unadjusted p-values without false-discovery rate correction.

Taken from the germline V gene, the CDR1 and CDR2 loops are SGHNT and YENEEA. V is cut by 5 bases and J by 7 bases, and the space between the germline ends is 8 bases. The CDR3 runs 12 amino acids, cysteine and phenylalanine included. The sequence is cut down to CDR3 DNA, 36 bases in frame from base 1. With regard to this clone: Its antigen is unknown. Base qualities are not recorded, but no much larger clone differs from it by a single base.

At diagnosis, tumor, uninvolved tumor-adjacent lung and peripheral blood were collected and then preserved as a mix of FFPE and fresh-frozen material. For TCR repertoire profiling, the blood samples were analyzed as peripheral blood mononuclear cells. TCR beta CDR3 regions were sequenced from DNA using the immunoSEQ Assay. From the authors' description of their analysis: T cell density was computed as TCR beta template counts normalized to usable DNA estimated by amplifying housekeeping genes. Using the preseqR package, richness was estimated by extrapolating to 120,000 templates for tissue samples and 400,000 templates for PBMC samples. Clonality was defined as one minus Pielou's evenness. Tissue-enriched TCRs were identified by differential abundance testing using productive amino-acid clonotypes, minimum total count 5 and alpha 0.1. Repertoire overlap between compartments was quantified with the Jaccard Index and Morisita Overlap Index. TCR beta CDR3s were clustered by GLIPH together with public tetramer-defined viral CDR3s, and at least three viral sequences plus V-gene enrichment were required for viral motifs. This is the immuneACCESS table as TCRdb keeps it, with only in-frame sequences that have V and J called. A part of the clones is gone; compared with another copy, unresolved V genes explain less than half, and the rest is unexplained. The V and J calls and clone size come from that table; D and trimming were worked out from the DNA. In this sample the table shows about 130,000 clones, more than 70% of which occur a single time. The top ten hold approximately 1.7% of the sample.

The chain joins TRBV11-3 to TRBJ2-2, and possibly TRBD2, on 6 matching bases. The clonotype comes from a female donor older than 55 with stage I lung adenocarcinoma. The source material was peripheral blood, sampled before any cancer treatment. The DNA sequence reads TGTGCCAGCAGCCGACTAGTCGGGGAGCTGTTTTTT. It translates to CASSRLVGELFF.